This T cell receptor beta chain emerged from a study of cytomegalovirus exposure and HLA in healthy donors. Study overall: Counted in an early data release were roughly 81 million unique TCRs from HLA-typed donors.

Germline loops: CDR1 SGHTS, CDR2 YDEGEE. The CDR3 has 15 amino acids. V was clipped by 0 bases and J by 6 bases, with 12 bases between them. With regard to this clone: Its antigen is undetermined.

The PCR employed 60 Vbeta primers together with 13 Jbeta primers. Using immunoSEQ multiplex PCR, the repertoire was profiled, and TCRdb retains in-frame clones only, with some absent. Seen here are 100,000 to 150,000 clones, 80% observed once, and the top ten hold approximately 8.4%. Study-level points and caveats: Available immune exposure information covered CMV serostatus only. Other equally common chains were less clonally expanded than HLA-associated TCR beta chains, a later analysis showed. Relative to the roughly 690-donor mean, N-insertions were reportedly fewer in an Asian-associated ancestry cluster in a later analysis.

The receptor was isolated from a man aged 25-45 years in good health and CMV-seropositive. V and J are TRBV5-8 and TRBJ2-2, with unresolved D. Sequenced sample: PBMCs. Here the CDR3 DNA reads TGTGCCAGCAGCTTGGCCATAAAGGAGTCCGGGGAGCTGTTTTTT. Its protein product is CASSLAIKESGELFF.